The T cell receptor (beta chain) described here comes from a study of CD8+CD57+ T cells in acquired aplastic anemia. Those patients picked for sequencing had displayed CD8+CD57+ cell expansion on flow cytometry. Using genomic DNA as the template, TCR beta VDJ and CDR3 profiling was carried out. TCRdb ran MiXCR on the reads and lists one entry per CDR3 protein. The sample lists hundreds of thousands of distinct CDR3 sequences, under 40% occurring once. In this sample, this clonotype turned up a few times. What it binds is not known. Study conclusions and caveats: The number of CD8+ CDR3 sequences shared by patients and controls was twenty-nine.

This clonotype was obtained from a human donor with aplastic anemia. Source material: sorted CD4+, CD8+, or CD8+CD57+ T cells (not recorded which) from PBMCs.

CDR3: CASSQWTWGAGGPWELFF. CDR3 sequence (DNA): TGTGCCAGCAGCCAGTGGACGTGGGGAGCGGGGGGGCCTTGGGAGCTGTTTTTT. The chain is built from TRBV2 and TRBJ2-2; TRBD2 aligns across 10 bases. Germline V gene sequence: CDR1 SNHLY, CDR2 FYNNEI. J gave up 9 bases and V 6 bases, and 19 bases lay outside the gene matches. The CDR3 covers 18 residues.